What follows describes a single T cell receptor beta chain. This entry belongs to a study of cytomegalovirus exposure and HLA in healthy donors. Primers: 60 Vbeta forward and 13 Jbeta reverse. The assay was immunoSEQ multiplex PCR, and TCRdb's table has in-frame clones only and misses some. Of around 150,000 clones in the sample, approximately 80% are singletons; the top ten hold roughly 4.2%. The germline V gene has CDR1 KGHSH and CDR2 LQKENI. The CDR3 has 15 residues. Between the trimmed V and J ends, which lost 6 bases and 1 base, there was a span of 15 bases. Sample: PBMCs. The TCR originated in a man aged 40-49 years in good health and CMV-seropositive. V and J are TRBV18 and TRBJ1-2; possible D gene TRBD1, 5 bases. The CDR3 DNA sequence: TGTGCCAGCTCTGGAGGGGCCGGATATAACTATGGCTACACCTTC. It encodes CASSGGAGYNYGYTF.